A selection of T cell receptor beta chains follows, all from one sample in a study of STAT3 mutations in large granular lymphocyte leukemia. Method: immunoSEQ multiplex PCR; TCRdb's copy keeps in-frame clones and lacks some. The repertoire holds more than 6,500 clones, about four fifths seen once, with 20% to 30% in the top ten. The sequencing input was peripheral blood mononuclear cells. These receptors were obtained from a woman aged 40 to 50 with T-cell large granular lymphocyte leukemia. Some clones in this sample may be carry-over from other donors' samples. Each CDR3 is given with its conserved first and last residue. Fields, in order: V gene, clone size, D gene, J gene, CDR3 protein, CDR3 DNA. The D gene is left open where the match is weak. Clone size is shown for a subset of rows, as once, few, many or a class of expanded clone.

TRBV5-4	.	.	TRBJ2-7	CASSSGSEQYF	TGTGCCAGCAGCTCAGGGAGCGAGCAGTACTTC
TRBV30	.	.	TRBJ1-3	CAWSRGNTIYF	TGTGCCTGGAGTAGGGGAAACACCATATATTTT
TRBV18	.	.	TRBJ2-4	CASSPIGDIQYF	TGTGCCAGCTCACCAATAGGGGACATTCAGTACTTC
TRBV19	.	.	TRBJ1-2	CASSGTWGGGYGYTF	TGTGCCAGTAGTGGGACGTGGGGGGGAGGCTATGGCTACACCTTC
TRBV30	.	.	TRBJ2-3	CAWSANSDTQYF	TGTGCCTGGAGCGCTAATTCAGATACGCAGTATTTT
TRBV6-5	few	TRBD1	TRBJ1-2	CASSEQGAYGYTF	TGTGCCAGCAGCGAACAGGGGGCCTATGGCTACACCTTC
TRBV5-4	.	TRBD2	TRBJ2-7	CASSSRLAGAYEQYF	TGTGCCAGCAGCTCGAGACTAGCGGGAGCATACGAGCAGTACTTC
TRBV27	medium-sized	.	TRBJ1-3	CASSLDRRGNTIYF	TGTGCCAGCAGTCTCGACAGGAGGGGAAACACCATATATTTT
TRBV7-8	.	.	TRBJ1-2	CASSLVWGGDSNYGYTF	TGTGCCAGCAGCTTAGTGTGGGGGGGCGACAGTAACTATGGCTACACCTTC
TRBV5-1	.	.	TRBJ1-1	CASSLDSHLTEAFF	TGCGCCAGCAGCTTGGACAGCCATCTCACTGAAGCTTTCTTT
TRBV18	.	.	TRBJ2-1	CASSPLASLSYNEQFF	TGTGCCAGCTCACCACTAGCCTCCCTTTCCTACAATGAGCAGTTCTTC
TRBV18	.	.	TRBJ1-2	CASSPPARENYGYTF	TGTGCCAGCTCACCACCGGCCAGGGAAAACTATGGCTACACCTTC
TRBV13	.	TRBD1	TRBJ2-7	CASSSGQGSDEQYF	TGTGCCAGCAGCTCCGGACAGGGGAGCGACGAGCAGTACTTC
TRBV7-8	.	.	TRBJ1-2	CASSLGRGNYGYTF	TGTGCCAGCAGCTTAGGGCGGGGGAACTATGGCTACACCTTC
TRBV7-9	.	.	TRBJ1-1	CASITIRARDPEAFF	TGTGCCAGCATCACGATCCGAGCACGGGACCCTGAAGCTTTCTTT
TRBV5-1	.	.	TRBJ1-1	CASSSSGSNTEAFF	TGCGCCAGCAGCTCTTCCGGGAGTAACACTGAAGCTTTCTTT
TRBV5-1	few	TRBD1	TRBJ1-1	CASSGQGDDAEAFF	TGCGCCAGCAGCGGACAGGGGGATGATGCTGAAGCTTTCTTT
TRBV27	.	TRBD1	TRBJ2-7	CASRGGQGIYEQYF	TGTGCCAGCAGGGGGGGACAGGGTATTTACGAGCAGTACTTC
TRBV6-5	few	.	TRBJ2-3	CASSYGPDTQYF	TGTGCCAGCAGTTACGGTCCAGATACGCAGTATTTT
TRBV2	.	.	TRBJ1-5	CASRELWGQPQHF	TGTGCCAGCAGGGAGCTATGGGGTCAGCCCCAGCATTTT
TRBV5-4	.	.	TRBJ1-2	CASSSSGGISYGYTF	TGTGCCAGCAGCTCATCAGGTGGCATCTCCTATGGCTACACCTTC
TRBV14	once	.	TRBJ1-1	CASSQGTIATEAFF	TGTGCCAGCAGCCAAGGAACCATAGCGACCGAAGCTTTCTTT
TRBV5-1	.	.	TRBJ1-1	CASSLGAPMNTEAFF	TGCGCCAGCAGCCTGGGGGCCCCCATGAACACTGAAGCTTTCTTT
TRBV29-1	.	TRBD1	TRBJ1-2	CSVGGGQGINYGYTF	TGCAGCGTCGGAGGGGGACAGGGAATTAACTATGGCTACACCTTC
TRBV6-1	.	.	TRBJ1-1	CASTVGAMRAFF	TGTGCCAGCACGGTTGGAGCAATGCGAGCTTTCTTT
TRBV5-6	.	TRBD1	TRBJ1-2	CASSSGQGSYGYTF	TGTGCCAGCAGCTCCGGACAGGGGAGCTATGGCTACACCTTC
TRBV18	.	TRBD2	TRBJ2-7	CASSPPGTSFNEQYF	TGTGCCAGCTCACCTCCCGGGACTAGTTTCAACGAGCAGTACTTC
TRBV5-1	.	.	TRBJ1-2	CASSLAEGQHGYTF	TGCGCCAGCAGCTTGGCCGAGGGCCAGCATGGCTACACCTTC